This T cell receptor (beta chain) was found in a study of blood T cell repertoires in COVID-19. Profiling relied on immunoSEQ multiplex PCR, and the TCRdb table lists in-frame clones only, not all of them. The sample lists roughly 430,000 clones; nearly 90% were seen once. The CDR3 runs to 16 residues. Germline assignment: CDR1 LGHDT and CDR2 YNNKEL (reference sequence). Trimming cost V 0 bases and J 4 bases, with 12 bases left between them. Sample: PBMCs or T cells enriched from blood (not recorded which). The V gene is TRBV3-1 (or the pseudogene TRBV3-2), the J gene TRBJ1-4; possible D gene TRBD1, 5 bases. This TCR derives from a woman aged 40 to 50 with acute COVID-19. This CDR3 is CASSQDPGHSNEKLFF. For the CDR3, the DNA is TGTGCCAGCAGCCAAGATCCAGGGCATAGTAATGAAAAACTGTTTTTT.